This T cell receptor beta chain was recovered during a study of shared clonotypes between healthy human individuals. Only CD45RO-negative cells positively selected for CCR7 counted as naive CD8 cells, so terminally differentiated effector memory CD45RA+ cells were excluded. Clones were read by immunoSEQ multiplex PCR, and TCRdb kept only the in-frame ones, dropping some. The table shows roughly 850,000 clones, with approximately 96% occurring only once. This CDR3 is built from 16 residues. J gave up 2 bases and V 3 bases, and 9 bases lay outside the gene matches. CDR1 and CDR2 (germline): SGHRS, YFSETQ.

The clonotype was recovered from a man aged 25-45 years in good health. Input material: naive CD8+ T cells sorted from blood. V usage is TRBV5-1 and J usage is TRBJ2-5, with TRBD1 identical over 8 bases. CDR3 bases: TGCGCCAGCAGCTCCTGGGTGACAGGGGCACAAGAGACCCAGTACTTC. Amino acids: CASSSWVTGAQETQYF.